These 5 T cell receptor beta chains were all obtained from the same sample, sequenced in a study of blood T cells in healthy people across ages. A second PCR of 7 to 11 cycles used a sample-barcoded 5' primer and a J-beta primer mix. From the 5' RACE reads, TCRdb called clonotypes with MiXCR, one entry per CDR3 protein. The sample has about 650,000 distinct CDR3 sequences; roughly 30% are singletons. The sequencing sample was made of blood. The origin of the receptors is an elderly woman in good health.

This clonotype was observed many times. The rearrangement links TRBV6-1 to TRBJ2-1, with TRBD1 as a possible D gene (5 bases). Germline CDR1 is MNHNS and CDR2 is SASEGT. Trimming cost V 7 bases and J 1 base, with 23 bases left between them. The CDR3 spans 18 residues. CDR3 protein: CASISTSTLRGSYNEQFF. CDR3 DNA: TGTGCCAGCATCAGTACCTCGACGCTTAGGGGTTCCTACAATGAGCAGTTCTTC.

Note on this clonotype: One end of the junction does not line up with germline, which may come from a read error. The rearrangement uses TRBV7-2 and TRBJ1-1; D is ambiguous. The CDR3 runs 15 residues. Germline CDR1 and CDR2: SGHTA and FQGNSA. DNA of the CDR3: TGTGCCAGCAGTTTAGAAGGCGGCTTGTACACTGAAGCTTTCTTT. The encoded protein is CASSLEGGLYTEAFF.

V usage is TRBV30 and J usage is TRBJ2-3, with D perhaps matching TRBD1 or TRBD2 (5 bases each). CDR1 is GTSNPN and CDR2 is SVGIG in the germline V gene (reference sequence). V shed 3 bases and J shed 5 bases, with 12 bases lying between them. The length of the CDR3 is 13 residues. The CDR3 sequence: CAWRGTLVDTQYF. DNA for the CDR3: TGTGCCTGGAGGGGGACCTTGGTAGATACGCAGTATTTT.

This chain uses TRBV19 with TRBJ2-4, with 7 bases fitting TRBD2. The J call may be mistaken, given a closer DNA end match to TRBJ2-7. CDR1 is LNHDA, CDR2 SQIVND, per germline (reference sequence). CDR3 length equals 15 residues. CDR3 coding DNA: TGTGCCAGTAGTCTCCCTCCAGCGGGGAGGCACGAGCAGTACTTC. This gives the protein CASSLPPAGRHEQYF.

On this clonotype itself: One end of the junction varies from germline; a read error may be responsible. The chain has TRBV24-1 and TRBJ2-5; D uncertain. Germline V lookup: CDR1 KGHDR, CDR2 SFDVKD. The CDR3 has 16 amino acids. DNA for the CDR3: TGTGTCACCAGTGATTCCTGCAACGGGTTCCAAGAGGCCCAGTACTTC. Residues: CVTSDSCNGFQEAQYF.